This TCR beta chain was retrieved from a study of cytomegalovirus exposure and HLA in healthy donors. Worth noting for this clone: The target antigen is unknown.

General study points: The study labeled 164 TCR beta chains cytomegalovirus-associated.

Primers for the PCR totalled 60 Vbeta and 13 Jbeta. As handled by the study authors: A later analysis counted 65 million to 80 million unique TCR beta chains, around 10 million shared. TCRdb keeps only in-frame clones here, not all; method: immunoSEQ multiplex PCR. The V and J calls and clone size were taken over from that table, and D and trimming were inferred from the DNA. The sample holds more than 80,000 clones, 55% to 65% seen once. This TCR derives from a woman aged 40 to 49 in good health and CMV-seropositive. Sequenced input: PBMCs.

This chain's CDR3 is CASSPGAGGPGAYGEQYF. The CDR3, as DNA: TGTGCCAGCAGCCCGGGAGCGGGAGGGCCGGGGGCCTATGGAGAGCAGTACTTC. This sequence joins TRBV7-7 and TRBJ2-7; 10 bases map to TRBD2. V shed 5 bases and J 7 bases; nucleotides not matched to a gene: 20. The CDR3 extends over 18 amino acids. CDR1 is SSHAT and CDR2 is FNYEAQ in the germline V gene (reference sequence).